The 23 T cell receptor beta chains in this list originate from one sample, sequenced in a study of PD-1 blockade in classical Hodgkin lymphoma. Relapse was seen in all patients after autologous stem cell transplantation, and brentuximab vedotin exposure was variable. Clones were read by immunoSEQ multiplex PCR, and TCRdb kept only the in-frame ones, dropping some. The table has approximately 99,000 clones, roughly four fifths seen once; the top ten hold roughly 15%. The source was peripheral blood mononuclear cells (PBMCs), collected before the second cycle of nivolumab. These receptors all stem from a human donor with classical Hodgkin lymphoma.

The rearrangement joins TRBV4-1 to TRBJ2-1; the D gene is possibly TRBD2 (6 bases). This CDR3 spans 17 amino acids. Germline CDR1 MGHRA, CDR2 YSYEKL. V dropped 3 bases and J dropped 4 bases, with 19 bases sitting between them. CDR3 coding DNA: TGCGCCAGCAGCCAGAGCCTGGGACTCCAGATTTACAATGAGCAGTTCTTC. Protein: CASSQSLGLQIYNEQFF.

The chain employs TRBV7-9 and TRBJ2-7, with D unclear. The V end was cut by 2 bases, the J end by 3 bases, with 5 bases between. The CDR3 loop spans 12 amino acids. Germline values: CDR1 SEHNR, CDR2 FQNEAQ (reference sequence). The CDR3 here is CASSLSVYEQYF. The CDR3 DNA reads TGTGCCAGCAGCTTATCCGTCTACGAGCAGTACTTC.

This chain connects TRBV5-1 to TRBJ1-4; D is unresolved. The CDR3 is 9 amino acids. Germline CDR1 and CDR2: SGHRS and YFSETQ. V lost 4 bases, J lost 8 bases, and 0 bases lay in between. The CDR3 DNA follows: TGCGCCAGCAGCGAAAAACTGTTTTTT. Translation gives CASSEKLFF. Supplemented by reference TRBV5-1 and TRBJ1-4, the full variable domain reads KAGVTQTPRYLIKTRGQQVTLSCSPISGHRSVSWYQQTPGQGLQFLFEYFSETQRNKGNFPGRFSGRQFSNSRSEMNVSTLELGDSALYLCASSEKLFFGSGTQLSVL.

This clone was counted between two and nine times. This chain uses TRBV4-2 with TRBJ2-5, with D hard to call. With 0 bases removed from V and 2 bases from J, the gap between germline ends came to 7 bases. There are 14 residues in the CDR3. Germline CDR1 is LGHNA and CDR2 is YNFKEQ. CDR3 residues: CASSQEDIQETQYF. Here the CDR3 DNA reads TGTGCCAGCAGCCAAGAAGACATTCAAGAGACCCAGTACTTC.

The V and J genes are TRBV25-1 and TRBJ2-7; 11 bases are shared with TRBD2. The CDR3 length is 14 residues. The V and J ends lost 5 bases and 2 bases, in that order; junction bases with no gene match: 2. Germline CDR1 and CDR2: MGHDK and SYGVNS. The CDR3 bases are TGTGCCAGCAGTATAGCGGGAGGGACCTACGAGCAGTACTTC. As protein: CASSIAGGTYEQYF.

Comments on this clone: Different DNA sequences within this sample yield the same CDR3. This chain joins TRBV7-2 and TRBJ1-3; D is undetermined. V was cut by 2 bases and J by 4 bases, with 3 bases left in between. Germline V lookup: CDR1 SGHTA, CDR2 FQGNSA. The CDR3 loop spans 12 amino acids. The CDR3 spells CASSLTGNTIYF. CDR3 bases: TGTGCCAGCAGCTTAACGGGAAACACCATATATTTT.

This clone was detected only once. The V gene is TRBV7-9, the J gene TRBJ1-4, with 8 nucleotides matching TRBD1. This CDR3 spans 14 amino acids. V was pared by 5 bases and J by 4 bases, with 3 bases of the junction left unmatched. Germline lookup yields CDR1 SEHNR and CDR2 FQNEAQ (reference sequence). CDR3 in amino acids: CASSPGQVNEKLFF. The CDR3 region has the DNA TGTGCCAGCAGCCCGGGACAGGTTAATGAAAAACTGTTTTTT.

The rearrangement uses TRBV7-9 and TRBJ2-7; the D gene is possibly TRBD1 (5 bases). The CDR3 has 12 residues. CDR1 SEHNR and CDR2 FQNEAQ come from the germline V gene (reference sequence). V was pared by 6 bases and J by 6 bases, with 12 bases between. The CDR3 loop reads CASRGWGSEQYF. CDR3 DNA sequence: TGTGCCAGCAGGGGTTGGGGCTCCGAGCAGTACTTC.

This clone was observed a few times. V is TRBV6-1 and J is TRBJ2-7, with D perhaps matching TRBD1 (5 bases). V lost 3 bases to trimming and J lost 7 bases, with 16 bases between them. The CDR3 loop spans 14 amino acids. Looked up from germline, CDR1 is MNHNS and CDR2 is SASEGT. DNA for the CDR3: TGTGCCAGCAGTGAGCAGTGGGGCTCTAGAGAGCAGTACTTC. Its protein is CASSEQWGSREQYF.

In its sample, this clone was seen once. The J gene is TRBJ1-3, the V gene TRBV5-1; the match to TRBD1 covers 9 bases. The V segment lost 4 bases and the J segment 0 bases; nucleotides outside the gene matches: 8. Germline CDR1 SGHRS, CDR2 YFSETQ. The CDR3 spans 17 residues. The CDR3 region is CASSATGGKSSGNTIYF. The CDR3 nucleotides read TGCGCCAGCAGCGCGACAGGGGGAAAGAGCTCTGGAAACACCATATATTTT.

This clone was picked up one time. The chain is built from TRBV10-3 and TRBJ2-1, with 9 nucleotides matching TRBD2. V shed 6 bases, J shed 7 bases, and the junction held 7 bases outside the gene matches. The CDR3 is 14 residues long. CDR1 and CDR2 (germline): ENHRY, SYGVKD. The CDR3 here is CAIRPGLAQNEQFF. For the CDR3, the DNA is TGTGCCATCAGGCCGGGACTAGCCCAAAATGAGCAGTTCTTC.

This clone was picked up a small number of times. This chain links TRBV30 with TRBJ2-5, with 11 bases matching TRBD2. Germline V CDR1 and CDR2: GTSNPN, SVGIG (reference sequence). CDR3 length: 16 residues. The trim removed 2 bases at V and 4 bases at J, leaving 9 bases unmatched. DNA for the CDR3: TGTGCCTGGAGTATACTAGCGGGAGTAGGGGGAGAGACCCAGTACTTC. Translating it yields CAWSILAGVGGETQYF.

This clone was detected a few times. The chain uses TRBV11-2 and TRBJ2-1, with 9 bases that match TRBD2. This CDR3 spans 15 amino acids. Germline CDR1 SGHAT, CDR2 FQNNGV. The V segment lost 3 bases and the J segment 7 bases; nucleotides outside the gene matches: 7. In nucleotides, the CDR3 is TGTGCCAGCAGCTTGGCGGGCGGGAGGGCGAATGAGCAGTTCTTC. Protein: CASSLAGGRANEQFF.

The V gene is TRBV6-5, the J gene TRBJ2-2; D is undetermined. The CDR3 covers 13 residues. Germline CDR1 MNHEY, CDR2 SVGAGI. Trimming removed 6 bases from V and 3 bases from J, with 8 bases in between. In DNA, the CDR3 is TGTGCCAGCAGGTTCACCGACACCGGGGAGCTGTTTTTT. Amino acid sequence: CASRFTDTGELFF.

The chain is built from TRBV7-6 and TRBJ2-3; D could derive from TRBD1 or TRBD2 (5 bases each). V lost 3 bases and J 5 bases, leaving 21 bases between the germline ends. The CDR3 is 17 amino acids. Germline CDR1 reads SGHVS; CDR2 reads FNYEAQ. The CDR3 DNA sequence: TGTGCCAGCAGCTTGACGGTCCCGGGACCAGGGAGAGATACGCAGTATTTT. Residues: CASSLTVPGPGRDTQYF.

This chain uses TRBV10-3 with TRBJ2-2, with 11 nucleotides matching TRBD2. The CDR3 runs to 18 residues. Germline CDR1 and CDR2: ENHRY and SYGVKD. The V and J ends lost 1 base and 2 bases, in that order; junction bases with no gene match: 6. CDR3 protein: CAISELGTSGSNTGELFF. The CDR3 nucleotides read TGTGCCATCAGTGAGTTGGGGACTAGCGGTTCTAACACCGGGGAGCTGTTTTTT.

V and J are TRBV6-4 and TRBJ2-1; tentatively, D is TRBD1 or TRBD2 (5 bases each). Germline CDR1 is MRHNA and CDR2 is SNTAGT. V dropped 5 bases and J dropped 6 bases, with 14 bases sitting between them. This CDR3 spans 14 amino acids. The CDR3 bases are TGTGCCAGCAGTCCCGGGACCTGGGGCAATGAGCAGTTCTTC. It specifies CASSPGTWGNEQFF.

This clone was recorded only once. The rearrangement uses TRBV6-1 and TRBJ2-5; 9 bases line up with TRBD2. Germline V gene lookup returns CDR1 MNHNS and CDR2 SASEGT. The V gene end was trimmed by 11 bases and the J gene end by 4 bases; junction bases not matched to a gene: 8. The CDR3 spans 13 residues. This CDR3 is CAAGGLAGETQYF. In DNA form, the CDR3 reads TGTGCCGCCGGGGGACTAGCTGGAGAGACCCAGTACTTC.

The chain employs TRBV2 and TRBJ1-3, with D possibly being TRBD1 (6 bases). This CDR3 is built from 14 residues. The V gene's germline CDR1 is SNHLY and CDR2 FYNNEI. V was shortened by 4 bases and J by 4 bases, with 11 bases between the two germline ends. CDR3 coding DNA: TGTGCCAGCAGTGGGACAGCCGACGGAAACACCATATATTTT. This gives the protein CASSGTADGNTIYF.

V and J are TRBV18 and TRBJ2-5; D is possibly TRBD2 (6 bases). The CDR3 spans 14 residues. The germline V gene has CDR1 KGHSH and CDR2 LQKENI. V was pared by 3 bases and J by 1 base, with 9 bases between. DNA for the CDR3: TGTGCCAGCTCACCGTGGGAGGCCCAAGAGACCCAGTACTTC. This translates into CASSPWEAQETQYF.

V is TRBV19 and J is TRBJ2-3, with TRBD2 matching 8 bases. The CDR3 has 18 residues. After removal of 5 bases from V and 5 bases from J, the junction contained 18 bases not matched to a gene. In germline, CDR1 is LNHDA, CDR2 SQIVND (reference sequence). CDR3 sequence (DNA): TGTGCCAGTAGTCTCCAAGTGGGGGGACTAGGAGGTATAGATACGCAGTATTTT. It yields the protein CASSLQVGGLGGIDTQYF.

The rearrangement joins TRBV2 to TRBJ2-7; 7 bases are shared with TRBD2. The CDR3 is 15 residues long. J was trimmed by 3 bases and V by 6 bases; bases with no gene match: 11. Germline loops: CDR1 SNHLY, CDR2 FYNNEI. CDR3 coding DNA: TGTGCCAGCAGACTGGGGGGGACTGTAAACTACGAGCAGTACTTC. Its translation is CASRLGGTVNYEQYF.

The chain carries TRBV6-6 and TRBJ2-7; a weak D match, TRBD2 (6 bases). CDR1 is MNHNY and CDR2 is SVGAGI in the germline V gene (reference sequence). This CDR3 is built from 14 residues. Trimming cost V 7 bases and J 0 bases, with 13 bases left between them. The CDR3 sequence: CASNPRDSSYEQYF. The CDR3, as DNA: TGTGCCAGCAATCCTCGGGACTCCTCCTACGAGCAGTACTTC.